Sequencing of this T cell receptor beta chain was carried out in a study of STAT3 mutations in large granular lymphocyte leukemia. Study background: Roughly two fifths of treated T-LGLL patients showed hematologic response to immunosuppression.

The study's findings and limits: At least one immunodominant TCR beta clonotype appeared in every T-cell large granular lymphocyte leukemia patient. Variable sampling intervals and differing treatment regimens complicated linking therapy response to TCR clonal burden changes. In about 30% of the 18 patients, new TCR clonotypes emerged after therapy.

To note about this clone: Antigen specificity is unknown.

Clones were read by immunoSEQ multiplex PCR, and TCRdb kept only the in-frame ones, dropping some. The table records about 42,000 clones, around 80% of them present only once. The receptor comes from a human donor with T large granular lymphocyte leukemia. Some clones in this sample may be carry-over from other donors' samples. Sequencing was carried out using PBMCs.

CDR3: CASSLGQGISQPQHF. Written as DNA, the CDR3 is TGTGCCAGCAGCCTGGGACAGGGTATCAGCCAGCCCCAGCATTTT. The V gene is TRBV7-9, the J gene TRBJ1-5; 9 bases line up with TRBD1. The trim removed 5 bases at V and 7 bases at J, leaving 9 bases unmatched. The CDR3 covers 15 residues. Germline V lookup: CDR1 SEHNR, CDR2 FQNEAQ (reference sequence). Combining the CDR3 with reference TRBV7-9 and TRBJ1-5 gives the whole variable domain DTGVSQNPRHKITKRGQNVTFRCDPISEHNRLYWYRQTLGQGPEFLTYFQNEAQLEKSRLLSDRFSAERPKGSFSTLEIQRTEQGDSAMYLCASSLGQGISQPQHFGDGTRLSIL.